Listed below are T cell receptor beta chains from one sample, sequenced in a study of T cell changes during pregnancy in multiple sclerosis. This table comes from immunoSEQ multiplex PCR, and its TCRdb copy is limited to in-frame clones, with some not included. The table has about 60,000 clones, about 96% seen once; the top ten hold under 2.5%. The material sequenced was CD8+ T cells from peripheral blood mononuclear cells, taken after pregnancy. All receptors derive from a female donor with multiple sclerosis, enrolled in a pregnancy study. The CDR3 runs from the conserved cysteine through the conserved F or W. D genes are given only for firm matches. The listing skips clone size in some rows; elsewhere it reads once, few, many or a size class.

>TRBJ2-2|TRBV28|-|-
TGTGCCAGCAGTCGCCTGATACAAGGGAGCGGGGAGCTGTTTTTT
CASSRLIQGSGELFF
>TRBJ1-1|TRBV2|-|-
TGTGCCAGCAGAGACCGGGGGGGCTCTCCGAACATTCAAGCTTTCTTT
CASRDRGGSPNIQAFF
>TRBJ2-5|TRBV27|-|-
TGTGCCAGCAGTTTATGGAGTAGAGAGACCCAGTACTTC
CASSLWSRETQYF
>TRBJ1-1|TRBV6-1|-|-
TGTGCCAGCAGTGACTACGGGGGCACTGAAGCTTTCTTT
CASSDYGGTEAFF
>TRBJ2-7|TRBV28|-|-
TGTGCCAGCAGTTTGAGACAGATCTACGAGCAGTACTTC
CASSLRQIYEQYF
>TRBJ1-5|TRBV19|-|-
TGTGCCAGTAGTGACGGTAGACAGACTTGGAATCAGCCCCAGCATTTT
CASSDGRQTWNQPQHF
>TRBJ2-3|TRBV27|-|-
TGTGCCAGCAGGAACTACCCAGATACGCAGTATTTT
CASRNYPDTQYF
>TRBJ2-7|TRBV29-1|TRBD1|-
TGCAGCTCGTCGACAGGGAACGAGCAGTACTTC
CSSSTGNEQYF
>TRBJ2-1|TRBV9|-|-
TGTGCCAGCAGCGTATCAGGCACCTACAATGAGCAGTTCTTC
CASSVSGTYNEQFF
>TRBJ1-4|TRBV28|TRBD1|-
TGTGCCAGCAGTTCAGGACAGGGAGGGGTCAATGAAAAACTGTTTTTT
CASSSGQGGVNEKLFF
>TRBJ2-3|TRBV7-6|TRBD2|-
TGTGCCAGCAGCTCCTTTACGGGACTAGCGGGAGCTTTCGATACGCAGTATTTT
CASSSFTGLAGAFDTQYF
>TRBJ2-7|TRBV27|TRBD2|-
TGTGCCAGCAGTCCGGGGGGGGGAGGATCCGAGCAGTACTTC
CASSPGGGGSEQYF
>TRBJ2-5|TRBV5-6|TRBD2|-
TGTGCCAGCAAGGAATGGGGGAGGGTTTCTCGGAAGACCCAGTACTTC
CASKEWGRVSRKTQYF
>TRBJ2-2|TRBV29-1|-|-
TGCAGCGTTGTTAGAGAAACCGGGGAGCTGTTTTTT
CSVVRETGELFF
>TRBJ1-4|TRBV27|-|-
TGTGCCAGCAGTACGACAGCCTATAATGAAAAACTGTTTTTT
CASSTTAYNEKLFF
>TRBJ1-1|TRBV29-1|-|once
TGCAGCGTCGAAGACGGTATGAACACTGAAGCTTTCTTT
CSVEDGMNTEAFF
>TRBJ1-2|TRBV7-9|TRBD1|-
TGTGCCAGCAGCCGACAGGGGGCCGTCAGGTATGGCTACACCTTC
CASSRQGAVRYGYTF
>TRBJ1-1|TRBV4-1|TRBD1|-
TGCGCCAGCAGCCAAGAAGGGGGCGAGAGGGGCGCGTGGAACACTGAAGCTTTCTTT
CASSQEGGERGAWNTEAFF
>TRBJ2-3|TRBV9|TRBD1|-
TGTGCCAGCAGCGGGGGACAGACCCCTAGCACAGATACGCAGTATTTT
CASSGGQTPSTDTQYF
>TRBJ2-7|TRBV28|TRBD2|once
TGTGCCAGCAGTTTACTCCGACTAGCGGGAGAATTTTACGAGCAGTACTTC
CASSLLRLAGEFYEQYF
>TRBJ2-3|TRBV28|TRBD2|-
TGTGCCAGCAGTAACATCGGACTAGCGACGGATACGCAGTATTTT
CASSNIGLATDTQYF
>TRBJ2-7|TRBV5-5|TRBD1|-
TGTGCCAGCAGCTTTGGGACAGGCCCCGAGCAGTACTTC
CASSFGTGPEQYF
>TRBJ2-5|TRBV30|-|-
TGTGCCTGGAGTCTGGGAGATGAGACCCAGTACTTC
CAWSLGDETQYF
>TRBJ1-3|TRBV13|-|-
TGTGCCAGCAGCTTCATCAGGCTTAGCGAGGCCTCTGGAAACACCATATATTTT
CASSFIRLSEASGNTIYF